A single sample gave rise to the 2 T cell receptor beta chains below, sequenced in a study of beta chain features in type 1 diabetes. Study conclusions and caveats: In all four CD4+ subsets, TCRB CDR3 length was significantly, moderately reduced in type 1 diabetes.

No antigens are known for them. Reverse transcribing all isolated RNA meant expressed TCRB transcripts were sequenced. Assay: immunoSEQ multiplex PCR; the TCRdb copy retains only in-frame clones and omits some. The table shows some 15,000 clones, with less than 85% occurring only once. Material: stem cell memory CD4+ T cells from blood. These TCRs come from a man aged 30 to 45 with type 1 diabetes.

V and J are TRBV18 and TRBJ2-1; 12 positions agree with TRBD2. The CDR3 consists of 16 residues. Germline V CDR1 and CDR2: KGHSH, LQKENI. The V segment lost 3 bases and the J segment 2 bases; nucleotides outside the gene matches: 2. CDR3 in amino acids: CASSPRTSGAYNEQFF. DNA of the CDR3: TGTGCCAGCTCACCTCGGACTAGCGGGGCCTACAATGAGCAGTTCTTC. Complete variable domain (other parts from reference TRBV18 and TRBJ2-1): NAGVMQNPRHLVRRRGQEARLRCSPMKGHSHVYWYRQLPEEGLKFMVYLQKENIIDESGMPKERFSAEFPKEGPSILRIQQVVRGDSAAYFCASSPRTSGAYNEQFFGPGTRLTVL.

This clone was counted between two and nine times. The rearrangement joins TRBV28 to TRBJ2-5, with D hard to call. Germline assignment: CDR1 MDHEN and CDR2 SYDVKM. Between the trimmed V and J ends, which lost 2 bases and 5 bases, there was a span of 6 bases. CDR3 length equals 12 residues. CDR3 nucleotide sequence: TGTGCCAGCAGTTTAGAGTTGGAGACCCAGTACTTC. Its protein product is CASSLELETQYF.